This T cell receptor (beta chain) emerged from a study of shared clonotypes between healthy human individuals. On the study more broadly: Every donor yielded three CD4 naive, three CD4 memory, two CD8 naive and one CD8 memory plate. Study results and caveats: Memory subsets generally showed lower estimated richness than naive subsets.

Only a few counts were recorded for this clone. Antigen unknown. The sample carries other DNA sequences with the same CDR3. Using immunoSEQ multiplex PCR, the repertoire was profiled, and TCRdb retains in-frame clones only, with some absent. The sample has 650,000 to 800,000 clones; over 60% are singletons. The CDR3 has 15 residues. V was pared by 4 bases and J by 4 bases, with 5 bases of the junction left unmatched. Germline CDR1 and CDR2: SGHNT and YYREEE (reference sequence). J is TRBJ2-1 and V is TRBV5-4; 10 nucleotides agree with TRBD2. The source material was memory CD4+ T cells sorted from blood. Subset defined: CD45RA-negative fraction. The sequence was collected from a woman aged 25-40 years in good health. CDR3 DNA: TGTGCCAGCAGCCTTGGACTAGCGGATTACAATGAGCAGTTCTTC. Translated: CASSLGLADYNEQFF.